The 21 T cell receptor beta chains reported below all come from one sample, sequenced in a study of shared clonotypes between healthy human individuals. The table came from immunoSEQ multiplex PCR; TCRdb's copy has only in-frame clones and leaves some out. The repertoire holds roughly 1,600,000 clones, roughly 98.5% seen once, with about 0.34% in the top ten. The specimen sequenced was naive CD4+ T cells sorted from blood. The subset was: CD45RA+ positively selected. The receptors were sampled from a young man in good health.

The V gene is TRBV13, the J gene TRBJ2-3; D is ambiguous. The CDR3 is made up of 13 amino acids. The V end lost 3 bases, the J end lost 2 bases, and 6 bases lay between the germline ends. The germline V gene encodes CDR1 PRHDT and CDR2 FYEKMQ (reference sequence). This CDR3 is CASSFPLTDTQYF. DNA for the CDR3: TGTGCCAGCAGCTTCCCTCTCACAGATACGCAGTATTTT.

The CDR3 nucleotides are TGTGCCAGCAGCTTAATTCGCGGGGACCGAAACACAGATACGCAGTATTTT. Its translation is CASSLIRGDRNTDTQYF. The chain combines TRBV7-9 with TRBJ2-3; D may be TRBD2 (6 bases). The CDR3 is made up of 17 amino acids. The germline V and J ends were trimmed by 2 bases and 2 bases, with 17 bases remaining between them. Germline V CDR1 and CDR2: SEHNR, FQNEAQ (reference sequence).

This sequence joins TRBV11-2 and TRBJ1-5, with D tentatively TRBD1 (6 bases). The CDR3 length is 14 residues. V shed 10 bases and J shed 5 bases, with 18 bases lying between them. CDR1 is SGHAT, CDR2 FQNNGV, per germline. DNA for the CDR3: TGTGCCACCTGTACAGGGCCAGGAGATCAGCCCCAGCATTTT. It specifies CATCTGPGDQPQHF.

The chain is built from TRBV7-2 and TRBJ2-1; 10 nucleotides agree with TRBD1. The CDR3 is 13 residues long. Germline V gives CDR1 SGHTA, CDR2 FQGNSA. With V trimmed by 7 bases and J by 5 bases, 2 bases remained unmatched. The CDR3 sequence: CASMGQGNNEQFF. CDR3 DNA sequence: TGTGCCAGCATGGGACAGGGGAACAATGAGCAGTTCTTC.

This clone was observed once. The rearrangement uses TRBV25-1 and TRBJ1-1, with D hard to call. The CDR3 consists of 12 residues. CDR1 is MGHDK and CDR2 is SYGVNS in the germline V gene. V lost 4 bases to trimming and J lost 7 bases, with 10 bases between them. CDR3 nucleotides: TGTGCCAGCAGTGCGCCGTTGGGTGAAGCTTTCTTT. Translated, it gives CASSAPLGEAFF.

The chain carries TRBV11-2 and TRBJ2-1; D is unclear. The CDR3 consists of 12 residues. Germline V gives CDR1 SGHAT, CDR2 FQNNGV. Trimming cost V 5 bases and J 10 bases, with 12 bases left between them. CDR3 nucleotide sequence: TGTGCCAGCAGCCCGAGACACCGGGAGCAGTTCTTC. This gives the protein CASSPRHREQFF.

This clone was seen only once. V gene TRBV2 combines with J gene TRBJ1-5; D ambiguous. Germline loops: CDR1 SNHLY, CDR2 FYNNEI. This CDR3 contains 15 residues. V dropped 0 bases and J dropped 4 bases, with 10 bases sitting between them. Here the CDR3 DNA reads TGTGCCAGCAGTGAAGCGCGTGGGTATAATCAGCCCCAGCATTTT. This encodes CASSEARGYNQPQHF.

The chain is built from TRBV7-6 and TRBJ1-2, with a possible D match to TRBD1 (5 bases). There are 13 residues in the CDR3. V lost 2 bases, J lost 8 bases, and 12 bases lay in between. Germline CDR1 SGHVS, CDR2 FNYEAQ. The DNA of the CDR3 is TGTGCCAGCAGCTTAACGGGGGAGCGCGGCTACACCTTC. Translation: CASSLTGERGYTF. Based on the CDR3 plus reference TRBV7-6 and TRBJ1-2, the full variable domain is GAGVSQSPRYKVTKRGQDVALRCDPISGHVSLYWYRQALGQGPEFLTYFNYEAQQDKSGLPNDRFSAERPEGSISTLTIQRTEQRDSAMYRCASSLTGERGYTFGSGTRLTVV.

The genes are TRBV29-1 and TRBJ2-3, with a tentative D call TRBD2 (6 bases). Germline lookup yields CDR1 SQVTM and CDR2 ANQGSEA. The CDR3 length is 12 residues. For the CDR3, the DNA is TGCACCGGGGGAGGTCGCACAGATACGCAGTATTTT. Its translation is CTGGGRTDTQYF.

V usage is TRBV10-3 and J usage is TRBJ1-1; TRBD1 matches at 9 bases. The CDR3 totals 13 residues. Trimming cost V 4 bases and J 11 bases; bases outside gene matches: 8. Germline CDR1 is ENHRY and CDR2 is SYGVKD. CDR3 amino acids: CAISGDRAGVAFF. In DNA, the CDR3 is TGTGCCATCAGTGGGGACAGGGCGGGAGTTGCTTTCTTT.

The CDR3 sequence is CASSHSTSGSAGNEQFF. The CDR3 DNA sequence: TGTGCCAGCAGCCACTCGACTAGCGGGTCCGCAGGCAATGAGCAGTTCTTC. This chain connects TRBV4-2 to TRBJ2-1; 10 positions match TRBD2. V lost 3 bases and J lost 6; bases outside the gene matches: 11. Germline loops: CDR1 LGHNA, CDR2 YNFKEQ. This CDR3 is 17 amino acids long.

This chain joins TRBV7-6 and TRBJ1-1, with D possibly being TRBD1 (6 bases). The CDR3 sequence is 15 residues long. Germline values: CDR1 SGHVS, CDR2 FNYEAQ. With 3 bases removed from V and 3 bases from J, the gap between germline ends came to 14 bases. The CDR3 sequence is CASSFYRVEDTEAFF. CDR3 in DNA: TGTGCCAGCAGCTTTTACAGGGTGGAGGACACTGAAGCTTTCTTT.

V usage is TRBV5-4 and J usage is TRBJ1-5, with D maybe TRBD1 (5 bases). V lost 0 bases and J lost 6, with 7 bases in between. The CDR3 runs to 13 residues. Looked up from germline, CDR1 is SGHNT and CDR2 is YYREEE (reference sequence). CDR3 bases: TGTGCCAGCAGCTTGGACAGGAGTCAGCCCCAGCATTTT. Residues: CASSLDRSQPQHF.

The chain carries TRBV6-1 and TRBJ2-1; 9 bases fit TRBD2. The J segment lost 2 bases and the V segment lost 4 bases, leaving 6 bases of the junction unmatched. This CDR3 is built from 16 residues. Germline V gives CDR1 MNHNS, CDR2 SASEGT. CDR3 sequence reads: CASSGLAGPPYNEQFF. The CDR3 nucleotides read TGTGCCAGCAGTGGCCTAGCGGGACCCCCCTACAATGAGCAGTTCTTC.

The J gene is TRBJ1-5, the V gene TRBV2; weak D call: TRBD1 (6 bases). The CDR3 spans 15 residues. Germline values: CDR1 SNHLY, CDR2 FYNNEI. V was trimmed by 7 bases and J by 0 bases, leaving 13 bases between them. The CDR3 sequence is CASTVGQSSNQPQHF. The CDR3 DNA is TGTGCCAGCACTGTGGGACAAAGTAGCAATCAGCCCCAGCATTTT.

The genes are TRBV11-2 and TRBJ2-1, with 8 bases fitting TRBD1. CDR3 length equals 19 residues. Losses at the gene ends were 0 bases for V and 4 bases for J; bases not matched to a gene: 14. Germline V gives CDR1 SGHAT, CDR2 FQNNGV. DNA of the CDR3: TGTGCCAGCAGCTTAGAATCATGGTCAGGGGGCGGACCGTACAATGAGCAGTTCTTC. The encoded protein is CASSLESWSGGGPYNEQFF.

This rearrangement joins TRBV5-1 to TRBJ1-2; D is undetermined. Germline V lookup: CDR1 SGHRS, CDR2 YFSETQ. V shed 4 bases and J shed 4 bases, with 17 bases lying between them. The CDR3 is 15 amino acids. CDR3 residues: CASSHLTGPSYGYTF. In DNA, the CDR3 is TGCGCCAGCAGCCACCTGACCGGACCATCCTATGGCTACACCTTC.

V gene TRBV12-5 combines with J gene TRBJ2-2; TRBD1 matches at 8 bases. CDR3 length: 19 residues. V was clipped by 3 bases and J by 2 bases; unmatched bases: 14. Germline CDR1 is LGHNT and CDR2 is FRNRAP. CDR3 coding DNA: TGTGCTAGTGGTTTCTCACCATGGGACAGGACCTTTAACACCGGGGAGCTGTTTTTT. It codes for CASGFSPWDRTFNTGELFF.

This chain links TRBV7-2 with TRBJ1-3; 8 positions agree with TRBD1. The germline gives CDR1 SGHTA, CDR2 FQGNSA. CDR3 size: 15 residues. Trimming cost V 2 bases and J 8 bases; bases outside gene matches: 8. The CDR3 here is CASSLQGQGGDTIYF. The CDR3 DNA reads as TGTGCCAGCAGCTTACAAGGACAGGGTGGCGACACCATATATTTT.

The chain has TRBV2 and TRBJ2-2, with TRBD1 matching over 7 bases. This CDR3 is 13 amino acids long. With V trimmed by 5 bases and J by 5 bases, 2 bases remained unmatched. Germline loops: CDR1 SNHLY, CDR2 FYNNEI. This CDR3 reads CASSLTGTGELFF. The CDR3 DNA follows: TGTGCCAGCAGTCTGACAGGGACCGGGGAGCTGTTTTTT.

The gene calls are TRBV7-9 and TRBJ2-1, with D uncertain. Trimming cost V 2 bases and J 2 bases, with 10 bases left between them. CDR1 and CDR2 from the germline V gene are SEHNR and FQNEAQ (reference sequence). CDR3 size: 15 residues. The CDR3 DNA reads TGTGCCAGCAGCTTATGGGCAGGTACCTACAATGAGCAGTTCTTC. Amino acid sequence: CASSLWAGTYNEQFF.